This T cell receptor beta chain comes out of a study of a mutant IDH1 vaccine in newly diagnosed glioma. Looking at the study overall: Vaccine administration was initiated 4-6 weeks following radiotherapy alone, or with temozolomide cycles.

The method was immunoSEQ multiplex PCR; TCRdb's version includes in-frame clones alone and lacks a portion of them. The data show tens of thousands of clones, around 82% seen once. The germline CDR1 and CDR2 sequences are WNHNN and SYGVQD (reference sequence). V lost 6 bases, J lost 1 base, and 6 bases stayed unmatched. The CDR3 sequence is 15 residues long. About this clone: What it binds is unknown.

Time point indicated: week 47, end of study. Vaccinated patients received 300 ug of mutant IDH1 20-mer peptide per dose, with topical imiquimod. All eight of the vaccinations patients received fell in weeks 1, 3, 5, 7, 11, 15, 19 and 23. The J gene is TRBJ1-1, the V gene TRBV10-1; 9 bases agree with TRBD1. This sequence originates from a man younger than 35 with glioma. Some clones in this sample may be carry-over from other donors' samples. The sample here was PBMCs, taken from a glioma patient whose treatment included an IDH1 peptide vaccine. CDR3 sequence (DNA): TGCGCCAGCAGCCCCATGACAGGGGGGAACACTGAAGCTTTCTTT. Translated: CASSPMTGGNTEAFF.